This T cell receptor beta chain was obtained from a study of T-cell memory formation after mild COVID-19. Overall study: There were largely donor-specific TCR clusters.

Each CDR3 protein is one row after TCRdb ran MiXCR on the 5' RACE reads. The data show fewer than 140,000 distinct CDR3 sequences, 17% seen once. A note on this clonotype: Antigen specificity is unknown.

Study-level findings and limits: Pre-infection memory already had some responding clones, implying cross-reactive memory joined. CD4+ clones that contracted lay mainly in CM and EM; CD8+ ones lay in EMRA.

Trimming stripped 6 bases from V and 3 bases from J, with 11 bases between. The V gene's germline CDR1 is LNHDA and CDR2 SQIVND (reference sequence). This CDR3 contains 13 residues. The gene calls are TRBV19 and TRBJ1-2, with D possibly TRBD1 on 6 matching bases. Sample: PBMCs or a T cell subset sorted from them (not recorded which). The source is an adult woman who had mild COVID-19 (a few samples of this study predate the infection). Cell type and time point are not known. DNA of the CDR3: TGTGCCAGTAGCCACGGGACACACTATGGCTACACCTTC. Its protein is CASSHGTHYGYTF.